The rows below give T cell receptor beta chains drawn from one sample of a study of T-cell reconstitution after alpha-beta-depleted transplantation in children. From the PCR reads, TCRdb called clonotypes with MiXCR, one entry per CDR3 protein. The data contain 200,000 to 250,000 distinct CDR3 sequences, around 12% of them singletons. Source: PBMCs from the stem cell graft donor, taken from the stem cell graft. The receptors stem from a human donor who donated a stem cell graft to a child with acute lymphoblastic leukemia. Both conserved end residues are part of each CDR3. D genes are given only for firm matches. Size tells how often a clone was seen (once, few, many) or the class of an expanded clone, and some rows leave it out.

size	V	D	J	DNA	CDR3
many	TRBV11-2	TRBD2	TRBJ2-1	TGTGCCAGCAGCCCGCCCATAGGACTAGCGGGATCTAGGAATGAGCAGTTCTTC	CASSPPIGLAGSRNEQFF
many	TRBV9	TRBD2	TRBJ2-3	TGTGCCAGCAGCGTAGCCCCTGGGGGGGGTCTATCAGATACGCAGTATTTT	CASSVAPGGGLSDTQYF
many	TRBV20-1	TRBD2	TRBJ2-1	TGCAGTGCTAGACTAGCGGCCTCCTACAATGAGCAGTTCTTC	CSARLAASYNEQFF
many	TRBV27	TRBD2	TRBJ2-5	TGTGCCAGCAGTTTATCGGGACTAGCGGGGGTCCCGAAGACCCAGTACTTC	CASSLSGLAGVPKTQYF
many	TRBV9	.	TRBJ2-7	TGTGCCAGCAGCGTAGATCCCCTCTCCAACCCCCTTTACGAGCAGTACTTC	CASSVDPLSNPLYEQYF
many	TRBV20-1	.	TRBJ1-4	TGCAGTGCGAGCAGACAGCCCATACGCGAAAAACTGTTTTTT	CSASRQPIREKLFF
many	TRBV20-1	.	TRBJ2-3	TGCAGTGCTAGAGATAAAAGGTCCCCCCGGCCCCGCACAGATACGCAGTATTTT	CSARDKRSPRPRTDTQYF
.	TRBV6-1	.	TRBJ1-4	TGTGCCAGCAGTCCGGGGACTGCATGGGAAAAACTGTTTTTT	CASSPGTAWEKLFF
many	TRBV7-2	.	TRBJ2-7	TGTGCCAGCAGCTTGGGAGTCAACGAGCAGTACTTC	CASSLGVNEQYF
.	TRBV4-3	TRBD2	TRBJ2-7	TGCGCCAGCAGCCAAGAAGGGCAAGCGGGAGTTGGGTCCTACGAGCAGTACTTC	CASSQEGQAGVGSYEQYF
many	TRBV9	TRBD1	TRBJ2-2	TGTGCCAGCAGCGCCGGGGCCGGGACAGGGGGACCCGGGGAGCTGTTTTTT	CASSAGAGTGGPGELFF
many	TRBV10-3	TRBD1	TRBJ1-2	TGTGCCATCGGGGGGGGACAGGGGGCCTTTGGCTACACCTTC	CAIGGGQGAFGYTF
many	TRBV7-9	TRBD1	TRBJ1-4	TGTGCCAGCAGCTCCTTTGTGGGACAGAATGAAAAACTGTTTTTT	CASSSFVGQNEKLFF
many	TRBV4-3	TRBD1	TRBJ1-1	TGCGCCAGCAGCCAAGATAGAGGCCAGGGGGTTAGTGAAGCTTTCTTT	CASSQDRGQGVSEAFF
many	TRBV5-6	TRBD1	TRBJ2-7	TGTGCCAGCAGCCAGGACAGGCGTCTGGAGTACTTC	CASSQDRRLEYF
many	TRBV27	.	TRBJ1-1	TGTGCCAGCAGTTTAAGCGCCCCCCTGCGGGTGAACACTGAAGCTTTCTTT	CASSLSAPLRVNTEAFF
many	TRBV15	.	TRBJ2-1	TGTGCCACCAGCAGAGATCTAATCGGTTCTGAGCAGTTCTTC	CATSRDLIGSEQFF
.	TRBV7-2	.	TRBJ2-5	TGTGCCAGCAGCCTTATACAGGGTTTTATCGAGACCCAGTACTTC	CASSLIQGFIETQYF
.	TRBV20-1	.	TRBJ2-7	TGCAGTGCTCGGACCTACTACGAGCAGTACTTC	CSARTYYEQYF
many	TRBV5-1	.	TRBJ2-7	TGCGCCAGCAGCTCTCACGCGTCCTACGAGCAGTACTTC	CASSSHASYEQYF